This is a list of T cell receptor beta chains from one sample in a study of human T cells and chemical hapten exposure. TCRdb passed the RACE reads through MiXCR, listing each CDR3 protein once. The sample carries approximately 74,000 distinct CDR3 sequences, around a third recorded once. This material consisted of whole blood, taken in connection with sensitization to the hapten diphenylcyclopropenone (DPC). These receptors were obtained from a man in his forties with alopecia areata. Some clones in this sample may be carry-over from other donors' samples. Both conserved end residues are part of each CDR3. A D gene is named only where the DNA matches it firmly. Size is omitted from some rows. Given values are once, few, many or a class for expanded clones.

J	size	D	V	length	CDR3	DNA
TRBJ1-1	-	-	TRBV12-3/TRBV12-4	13	CASSSPGPLRAFF	TGTGCCAGCAGTTCCCCGGGACCGCTGAGGGCTTTCTTT
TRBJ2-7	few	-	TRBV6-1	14	CASSPGPYSYEQYF	TGTGCCAGCAGTCCCGGGCCTTACTCCTACGAGCAGTACTTC
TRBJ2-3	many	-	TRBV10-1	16	CASSTGPLTFTDTQYF	TGCGCCAGCAGCACCGGGCCACTTACCTTCACAGATACGCAGTATTTT
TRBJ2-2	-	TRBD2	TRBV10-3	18	CAISDVATSGANTGELFF	TGTGCCATCAGTGACGTGGCGACTAGCGGGGCGAACACCGGGGAGCTGTTTTTT
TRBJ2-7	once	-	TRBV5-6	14	CASSLGPRVYEQYF	TGTGCCAGCAGTTTGGGACCGAGGGTCTACGAGCAGTACTTC
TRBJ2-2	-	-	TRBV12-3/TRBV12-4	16	CASSDQAATNTGELFF	TGTGCCAGCAGTGACCAAGCGGCAACGAACACCGGGGAGCTGTTTTTT
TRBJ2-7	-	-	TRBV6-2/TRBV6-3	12	CVAGKSSYEQYF	TGTGTCGCTGGGAAAAGCTCCTACGAGCAGTACTTC
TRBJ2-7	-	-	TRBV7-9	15	CASSPPGRLPYERYF	TGTGCCAGCAGCCCCCCGGGCCGTCTCCCCTACGAGCGGTACTTC
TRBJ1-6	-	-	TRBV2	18	CASSDPPSRSRLNSPLHF	TGTGCCAGCAGTGATCCCCCGAGCAGGTCGCGATTGAATTCACCCCTCCACTTT
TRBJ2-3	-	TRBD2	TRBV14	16	CASSQEQLAGRDTQYF	TGTGCCAGCAGCCAAGAACAGCTAGCGGGACGGGATACGCAGTATTTT
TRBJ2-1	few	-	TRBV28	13	CASSLLLLNEQFF	TGTGCCAGCAGTTTATTACTACTGAATGAGCAGTTCTTC
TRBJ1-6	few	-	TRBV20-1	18	CSARDTRRGNGRNSPLHF	TGCAGTGCTAGAGATACCAGAAGAGGGAACGGCCGGAATTCACCCCTCCACTTT
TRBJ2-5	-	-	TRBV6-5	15	CASSYGAGHQETQYF	TGTGCCAGCAGTTACGGGGCGGGGCACCAAGAGACCCAGTACTTC